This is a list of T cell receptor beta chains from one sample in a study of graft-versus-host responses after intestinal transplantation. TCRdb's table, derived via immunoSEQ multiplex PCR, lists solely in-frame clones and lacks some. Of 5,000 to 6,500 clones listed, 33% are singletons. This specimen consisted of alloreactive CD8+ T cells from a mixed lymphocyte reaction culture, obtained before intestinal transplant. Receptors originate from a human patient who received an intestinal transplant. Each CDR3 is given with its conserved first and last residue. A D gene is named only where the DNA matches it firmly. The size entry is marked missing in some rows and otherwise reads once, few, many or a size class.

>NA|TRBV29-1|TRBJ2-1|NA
CSVNNNEQFF
TGCAGCGTAAATAATAATGAGCAGTTCTTC
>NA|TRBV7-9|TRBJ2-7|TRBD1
CASSSPGQGAYEQYF
TGTGCCAGCAGCTCACCGGGACAGGGGGCTTACGAGCAGTACTTC
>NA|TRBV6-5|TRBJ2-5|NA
CASSYLAGTETQYF
TGTGCCAGCAGTTATTTGGCGGGGACCGAGACCCAGTACTTC
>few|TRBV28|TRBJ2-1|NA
CASSWLALYNEQFF
TGTGCCAGCAGTTGGCTAGCGCTATACAATGAGCAGTTCTTC
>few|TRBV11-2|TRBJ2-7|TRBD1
CASSLGQGGVGSYEQYF
TGTGCCAGCAGCCTAGGACAGGGGGGGGTCGGCTCCTACGAGCAGTACTTC
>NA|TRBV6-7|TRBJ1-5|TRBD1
CASSSPDRDGQPQHF
TGTGCCAGCAGTTCCCCCGACAGGGACGGTCAGCCCCAGCATTTT
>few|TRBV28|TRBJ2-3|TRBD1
CASSSRGPWTDTQYF
TGTGCCAGCAGTTCCAGGGGGCCCTGGACAGATACGCAGTATTTT
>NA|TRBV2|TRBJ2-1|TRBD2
CASRAGFSGGFGAYNEQFF
TGTGCCAGCAGGGCAGGGTTTAGCGGGGGGTTTGGTGCCTACAATGAGCAGTTCTTC
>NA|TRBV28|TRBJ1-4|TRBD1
CASSEDRGLFNEKLFF
TGTGCCAGCAGTGAGGACAGGGGGCTGTTTAATGAAAAACTGTTTTTT
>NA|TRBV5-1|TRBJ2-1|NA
CASSLEWGPGNEQFF
TGCGCCAGCAGCTTGGAGTGGGGTCCAGGGAATGAGCAGTTCTTC
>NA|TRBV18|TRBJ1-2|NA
CASSPHGNYGYTF
TGTGCCAGCTCACCTCACGGGAACTATGGCTACACCTTC
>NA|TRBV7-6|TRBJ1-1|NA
CASSRTRGKWLNTEAFF
TGTGCCAGCAGCCGCACGAGAGGAAAGTGGCTGAACACTGAAGCTTTCTTT
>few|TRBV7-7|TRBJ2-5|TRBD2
CASSSRLAGYGAKETQYF
TGTGCCAGCAGCTCCAGACTAGCGGGGTATGGTGCCAAAGAGACCCAGTACTTC
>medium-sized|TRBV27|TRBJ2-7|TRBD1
CASRFGTGAYEQYF
TGTGCCAGCAGGTTCGGGACAGGGGCCTACGAGCAGTACTTC
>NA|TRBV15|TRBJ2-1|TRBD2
CATSRDRVAGANEQFF
TGTGCCACCAGCAGAGATAGAGTGGCGGGAGCTAATGAGCAGTTCTTC
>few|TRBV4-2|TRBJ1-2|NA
CASSFWEGPEGDGYTF
TGTGCCAGCAGCTTTTGGGAGGGGCCAGAGGGAGACGGCTACACCTTC
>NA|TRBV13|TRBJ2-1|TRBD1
CASSLETGGYYNEQFF
TGTGCCAGCAGCTTAGAGACAGGGGGGTACTACAATGAGCAGTTCTTC